Here is one T cell receptor beta chain with its context. These data come from a study of cytomegalovirus exposure and HLA in healthy donors. The study ran its PCR with 60 Vbeta and 13 Jbeta primers. TCRdb's table, derived via immunoSEQ multiplex PCR, lists solely in-frame clones and lacks some. This repertoire shows 150,000 or so clones, 65% to 85% found once; its top ten account for 6% to 8.5%. The receptor was isolated from a man aged 25-45 years in good health and CMV-seronegative. Source material: PBMCs.

In nucleotides, the CDR3 is TGTGCCAGCAGCCATCCAAAGCTTCAAGCTTTCTTT. It translates to CASSHPKLQAFF. This chain joins TRBV11-2 and TRBJ1-1; no definite D call. CDR1 is SGHAT, CDR2 FQNNGV, per germline. Deletions cut 5 bases from V and 9 bases from J, with 13 bases between. The CDR3 loop spans 12 amino acids.